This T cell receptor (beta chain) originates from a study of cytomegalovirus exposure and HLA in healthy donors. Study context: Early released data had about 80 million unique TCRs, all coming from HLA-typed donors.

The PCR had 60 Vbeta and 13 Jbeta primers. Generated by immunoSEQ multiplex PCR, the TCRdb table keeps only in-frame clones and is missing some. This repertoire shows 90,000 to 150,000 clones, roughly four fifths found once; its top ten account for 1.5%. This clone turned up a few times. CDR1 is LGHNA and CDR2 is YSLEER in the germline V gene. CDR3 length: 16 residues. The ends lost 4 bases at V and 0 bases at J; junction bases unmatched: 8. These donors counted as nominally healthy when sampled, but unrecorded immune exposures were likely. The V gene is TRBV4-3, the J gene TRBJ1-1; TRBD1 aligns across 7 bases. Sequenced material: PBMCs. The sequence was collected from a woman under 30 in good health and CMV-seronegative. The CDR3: CASSRGTVGLNTEAFF. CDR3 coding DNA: TGCGCCAGCAGCCGAGGGACAGTCGGTTTGAACACTGAAGCTTTCTTT.